The text below deals with one T cell receptor (beta chain). This entry is derived from a study of blood T cell repertoires in COVID-19. Looking at the study overall: Donors in the United States, Italy and Spain gave samples during acute or convalescent COVID-19. Sample material is recorded as cDNA or gDNA derived from T cells, B-cell-depleted T cells, or PBMCs.

In the original analysis: The assay estimated nucleated cells by amplifying reference gene primers. Using immunoSEQ multiplex PCR, the repertoire was profiled, and TCRdb retains in-frame clones only, with some absent. The V and J calls and clone size come from that table; D and trimming were worked out from the DNA. The sample holds a few hundred thousand clones; about four fifths are singletons and the top ten take 3.6%. V shed 0 bases and J shed 6 bases, with 5 bases lying between them. Per the germline V gene, CDR1 is KGHSH and CDR2 is LQKENI. The CDR3 is made up of 12 amino acids. This TCR was recovered from a woman older than 75 with acute or convalescent COVID-19. The sequencing sample was made of peripheral blood. The chain links TRBV18 to TRBJ2-5; D gene unclear. The chain's CDR3 is CASSPPGQTQYF. As DNA, the CDR3 is TGTGCCAGCTCACCACCTGGGCAGACCCAGTACTTC.